This TCR beta chain was retrieved from a study of tumor-infiltrating lymphocytes in oesophageal squamous cell carcinoma. MiXCR, run by TCRdb on the PCR reads, gives a single entry per CDR3 protein. The repertoire has 18,000 or so distinct CDR3 sequences, approximately 46% of them found once; the top ten carry 15% to 20%. The CDR3 length is 12 residues. The V and J ends lost 4 bases and 6 bases respectively, with 10 bases between them. Per germline, CDR1 SGHDN and CDR2 FVKESK. This clonotype was seen ten or more times. The chain has TRBV14 and TRBJ2-7, with unresolved D. Source material: normal esophageal tissue next to the tumor. This sequence was found in a female donor with esophageal squamous cell carcinoma. CDR3 coding DNA: TGTGCCAGCAGCCCCCAGGTGGGCGAGCAGTACTTC. It translates to CASSPQVGEQYF.